This T cell receptor beta chain was recovered during a study of blood T cell repertoires in COVID-19. Study background: The origin of the acute and convalescent COVID-19 samples was the United States, Italy and Spain.

CDR1 and CDR2 (germline): SGHRS, YFSETQ. The CDR3 loop spans 14 amino acids. Between the trimmed V and J ends, which lost 0 bases and 6 bases, there was a span of 13 bases. In the authors' methods: The assay estimated nucleated cells by amplifying reference gene primers. The protocol was immunoSEQ multiplex PCR, while the TCRdb copy is restricted to in-frame clones and leaves out a portion. The D gene and trimming were derived from the DNA, and the V and J assignments and clone size from that table. Here the sample spans roughly 290,000 clones, 80% to 90% being singletons. In its sample, this clone was seen a few times. Membership in each cohort depended on participant-reported clinical history.

The J gene is TRBJ2-7, the V gene TRBV5-1; D may be TRBD2 (5 bases). This sequence was found in a young woman who had recovered from COVID-19. Sequencing was done on a sample of PBMCs or T cells enriched from blood (not recorded which). The CDR3 loop is CASSLGSGGGEQYF. In nucleotides, the CDR3 is TGCGCCAGCAGCTTGGGTTCTGGAGGAGGCGAGCAGTACTTC.